Below are 24 T cell receptor beta chains sequenced from a single sample in a study of CD8+ T cells in alopecia areata. Cell sorting was performed on pooled cutaneous lymph node cells with CD4, CD8alpha, NKG2D, NKG2ACE and other markers. The authors extracted RNA and reverse transcribed it into cDNA as the sequencing template. Using immunoSEQ multiplex PCR, the repertoire was profiled, and TCRdb retains in-frame clones only, with some absent. This sample has about 8,700 clones and no singletons, with under 20% in the ten largest. Sequenced input: CD8+ T cells sorted from a lymph node. These receptors were taken from a C3H/HeJ mouse with alopecia areata. The MHC haplotype of this mouse line is H2-k.

This clone came up many times. Germline and genes here are mouse. Read coverage stops 4 residues before the CDR3 terminus; the germline J gene supplies the remainder. This chain uses TRBV17 with TRBJ1-1, with 10 bases aligning to TRBD1. The CDR3 covers 12 residues. Germline CDR1 is MNHDT and CDR2 is YYDKIL. This chain's CDR3 is CASSDRGREVFF. CDR3 bases read: TGTGCTAGCAGTGACAGGGGGCGA.

This clone was recorded at least ten times. Gene names refer to mouse genes. The observed sequence ends 4 residues before the CDR3 terminus, with the missing tail filled in from the germline J gene. The chain recombines TRBV1 with TRBJ2-1, with 8 bases matching TRBD1. This CDR3 region has 13 residues. Germline-derived CDR1 and CDR2 are NSQYPW and LRSPGD (reference sequence). Partial CDR3 DNA: TGCACCTGCAGTGCAGGACAGGGGGCT. Translation gives CTCSAGQGA. The whole CDR3 is CTCSAGQGAEQFF.

This clone was observed at least ten times. Mouse germline and gene names are used. The read falls 4 residues short of the CDR3 end, and the missing part is taken from the germline J gene. This rearrangement joins TRBV13-3 to TRBJ2-3; 10 nucleotides align to TRBD2. The J segment lost 1 base and the V segment lost 3 bases, leaving 5 bases of the junction unmatched. In germline, CDR1 is NNHDY, CDR2 SYVADS. The CDR3 is made up of 16 amino acids. Here the CDR3 reads CASSVWGGAGAETLYF. The covered CDR3 bases are TGTGCCAGCAGTGTCTGGGGGGGCGCGGGTGCAGAA.

Many counts were recorded for this clone. The gene symbols are mouse symbols. The CDR3 is cut off 4 residues early in the read; its end comes from the germline J gene. This sequence joins TRBV5 and TRBJ2-7, with 10 bases that match TRBD2. The CDR3 extends over 15 amino acids. Germline CDR1 LGHNA, CDR2 YNLKQL (reference sequence). CDR3 region: CASSQVWGGTYEQYF. CDR3 bases read: TGTGCCAGCAGCCAAGTCTGGGGGGGCACTTAT.

In this sample, this clone turned up many times. An end of the junction does not agree with germline; a read error may underlie this. Any gene name here is a mouse gene name. The read ends 4 residues before the CDR3 terminus; that terminus is restored from the germline J gene. The V and J genes are TRBV5 and TRBJ2-1; D gene uncertain. Germline CDR1 is LGHNA and CDR2 is YNLKQL (reference sequence). The CDR3 is 16 amino acids. The CDR3 loop reads CASSQATTKNYAEQFF. Partial CDR3 DNA: TGTGCCAGCAGTCAAGCTACGACAAAAAACTATGCT.

This clone was recorded a few times. Genes here carry mouse names. Read sequence stops 4 residues before the CDR3 end, and the germline J gene provides the missing end. The rearrangement links TRBV31 to TRBJ2-5, with D possibly being TRBD1 (7 bases). The CDR3 length is 14 residues. The germline CDR1 and CDR2 sequences are GKSSPN and SITVG. The V and J ends lost 1 base and 0 bases respectively, with 8 bases between them. The CDR3 DNA, read in part, is TGTGCCTGGAGTCAGGGGGCGAACCAAGAC. Translated: CAWSQGANQD. The full CDR3 is CAWSQGANQDTQYF.

This clone has a count of ten or more. The germline and genes are mouse ones. The read halts 4 residues ahead of the CDR3 end, with the missing end drawn from the germline J gene. The chain is built from TRBV13-3 and TRBJ2-3; 10 nucleotides match TRBD2. The CDR3 covers 14 residues. The germline CDR1 and CDR2 sequences are NNHDY and SYVADS. After removal of 6 bases from V and 2 bases from J, the junction contained 3 bases not matched to a gene. The part of the CDR3 DNA that was read is TGTGCCAGCAACGACTGGGGGGTTGCAGAA. This sequence encodes CASNDWGVAE. The full CDR3 reads CASNDWGVAETLYF.

This clone was seen only a few times. Mouse gene names and germline throughout. The observed sequence ends 4 residues before the CDR3 terminus, with the missing tail filled in from the germline J gene. The chain uses TRBV31 and TRBJ2-5; 9 nucleotides agree with TRBD2. The CDR3 extends over 13 amino acids. The germline V gene has CDR1 GKSSPN and CDR2 SITVG. Here the CDR3 reads CAWSWGGWDTQYF. The sequenced CDR3 bases are TGTGCCTGGAGTTGGGGGGGCTGGGAC. Drawing the rest from reference TRBV31 and TRBJ2-5, the complete variable domain is AQTIHQWPVAEIKAVGSPLSLGCTIKGKSSPNLYWYWQATGGTLQQLFYSITVGQVESVVQLNLSASRPKDDQFILSTEKLLLSHSGFYLCAWSWGGWDTQYFGPGTRLLVL.

This clone has a handful of counts. Gene names follow the mouse nomenclature. The read ends 4 residues before the CDR3 terminus; that terminus is restored from the germline J gene. The V call is TRBV12-1, the J call TRBJ2-1, with 9 bases matching TRBD2. CDR1 SGHSN and CDR2 HYEKVE come from the germline V gene. This CDR3 is built from 15 residues. J gave up 1 base and V 3 bases, and 3 bases lay outside the gene matches. Incomplete CDR3 DNA: TGTGCCAGCTCTATCACTGGGGGGAACTATGCT. As protein: CASSITGGNYA. The full CDR3 protein is CASSITGGNYAEQFF.

This clone came up many times. Gene labels here are mouse ones. The CDR3 is cut off 4 residues early in the read; its end comes from the germline J gene. This chain connects TRBV13-3 to TRBJ2-5; D not certain. Between the trimmed V and J ends, which lost 1 base and 2 bases, there was a span of 5 bases. Germline V gene lookup returns CDR1 NNHDY and CDR2 SYVADS. CDR3 size: 13 residues. The sequenced part of the CDR3 DNA is TGTGCCAGCAGTGATAAGGTCCAAGAC. Translation: CASSDKVQD. The whole CDR3 region reads CASSDKVQDTQYF.

This clone was detected ten times or more. Mouse gene names and germline throughout. The DNA ends 4 residues before the CDR3 does, and the rest of the CDR3 is filled in from the germline J gene. The chain combines TRBV31 with TRBJ2-7; a possible D gene is TRBD1 (6 bases). There are 11 residues in the CDR3. CDR1 is GKSSPN and CDR2 is SITVG in the germline V gene. CDR3: CAWSGTYEQYF. CDR3 bases read: TGTGCCTGGAGTGGGACATAT.

This clone came up many times. Each gene name is a mouse one. The CDR3 goes on 4 residues after the read ends, and that part is filled in from the germline J gene. J is TRBJ2-5 and V is TRBV13-3, with a weak D call TRBD2 (5 bases). The CDR3 spans 13 residues. Germline V CDR1 and CDR2: NNHDY, SYVADS. The V end was cut by 1 base, the J end by 2 bases, with 5 bases between. The CDR3 loop is CASSDLGQDTQYF. Partial CDR3 DNA: TGTGCCAGCAGTGATCTGGGCCAAGAC. The full variable domain, its missing parts supplied by reference TRBV13-3 and TRBJ2-5, is EAAVTQSPRSKVAVTGGKVTLSCHQTNNHDYMYWYRQDTGHGLRLIHYSYVADSTEKGDIPDGYKASRPSQENFSLILELASLSQTAVYFCASSDLGQDTQYFGPGTRLLVL.

By its share, this clone is medium-sized. Genes and germline are mouse. Read sequence stops 4 residues before the CDR3 end, and the germline J gene provides the missing end. The chain carries TRBV14 and TRBJ2-3; 13 bases match TRBD2. Germline-derived CDR1 and CDR2 are SGHDT and FRDEAV. The CDR3 runs 16 residues. V lost 4 bases and J lost 0; bases outside the gene matches: 2. The CDR3 bases that were read are TGTGCCAGCAGTCGGACTGGGGGGGCTAGTGCAGAA. Translated, it gives CASSRTGGASAE. The full CDR3 reads CASSRTGGASAETLYF.

This clone was detected ten times or more. Germline and genes here are mouse. The read ends 4 residues early relative to the CDR3; the germline J gene fills the gap. The V gene is TRBV13-1, the J gene TRBJ1-1; D perhaps matches TRBD1 (6 bases). V gave up 3 bases and J gave up 2 bases, with 11 bases separating them. There are 14 residues in the CDR3. Germline V CDR1 and CDR2: NSHNY, SYGAGN. The part of the CDR3 DNA that was read is TGTGCCAGCAGTGGTCCAGGGGTCAACACA. This codes for CASSGPGVNT. From start to end, the CDR3 is CASSGPGVNTEVFF.

This clone showed up many times. Gene names are the mouse ones. The read stops 4 residues short of the end of the CDR3; the missing end is completed from the germline J gene. The chain employs TRBV14 and TRBJ2-7; no definite D call. CDR3 length: 11 residues. Germline assignment: CDR1 SGHDT and CDR2 FRDEAV. CDR3 DNA, as far as it was read: TGTGCCAGCAGTTTCCAGTAT. This gives the protein CASSFQY. The entire CDR3 sequence reads CASSFQYEQYF.

This clone was recorded at least ten times. Genes and germline are mouse. Sequencing ends 4 residues short of the CDR3 end; the germline J gene provides the rest. This CDR3 is also generated by other DNA sequences in the sample. This sequence joins TRBV31 and TRBJ2-7, with 7 bases lining up with TRBD2. This CDR3 spans 12 amino acids. Looked up from germline, CDR1 is GKSSPN and CDR2 is SITVG. Here the CDR3 reads CAWSLGGYEQYF. CDR3 bases read: TGTGCCTGGAGTCTGGGGGGGTAT.

This clone has at least ten counts. The listed genes are named as in mouse. The read ends 4 residues early relative to the CDR3; the germline J gene fills the gap. Other DNA sequences from this sample encode an identical CDR3 as well. The V and J genes are TRBV1 and TRBJ2-4; possible D gene TRBD1, 5 bases. The CDR3 is 15 amino acids. Germline lookup yields CDR1 NSQYPW and CDR2 LRSPGD (reference sequence). V dropped 0 bases and J dropped 1 base, with 8 bases sitting between them. The DNA read from the CDR3 is TGCACCTGCAGTGCAGAAGGCAGGGGTCAAAAC. It is translated as CTCSAEGRGQN. The complete CDR3 sequence is CTCSAEGRGQNTLYF. Full variable domain (outside the CDR3, taken from reference TRBV1 and TRBJ2-4): VTLLEQNPRWRLVPRGQAVNLRCILKNSQYPWMSWYQQDLQKQLQWLFTLRSPGDKEVKSLPGADYLATRVTDTELRLQVANMSQGRTLYCTCSAEGRGQNTLYFGAGTRLSVL.

This clone turned up a few times. Germline is not matched at one junction end, which may reflect a read error. Genes here carry mouse names. Read sequence stops 3 residues before the CDR3 end, and the germline J gene provides the missing end. Other nucleotide sequences in the sample specify the same CDR3. The V gene is TRBV5, the J gene TRBJ1-6, with 7 bases aligning to TRBD1. TRBJ1-6 is filed as an ORF, its function uncertain. The CDR3 loop spans 16 amino acids. The germline V gene encodes CDR1 LGHNA and CDR2 YNLKQL (reference sequence). Incomplete CDR3 DNA: TGCGCCAGCAGCCCACAGGGGAATTCCTATAATTCGCCC. Translated, it gives CASSPQGNSYNSP. The complete CDR3 protein is CASSPQGNSYNSPLYF.

This clone was observed at least ten times. Genes and germline are mouse. The read stops 4 residues short of the end of the CDR3; the missing end is completed from the germline J gene. V and J are TRBV13-3 and TRBJ2-2, with 7 nucleotides matching TRBD1. This CDR3 contains 16 residues. Germline assignment: CDR1 NNHDY and CDR2 SYVADS. V lost 0 bases to trimming and J lost 2 bases; unmatched junction nucleotides: 4. The part of the CDR3 DNA that was read is TGTGCCAGCAGTGATGGACAGGGAGAGAACACCGGG. Encoded protein: CASSDGQGENTG. The full CDR3 sequence reads CASSDGQGENTGQLYF.

This clone was counted at least ten times. Gene and germline names: mouse. The read finishes 4 residues shy of the CDR3 end, and the germline J gene is used to complete it. The gene calls are TRBV19 and TRBJ2-7; 11 bases are a match to TRBD2. The V gene's germline CDR1 is FNHDT and CDR2 SITEND (reference sequence). There are 15 residues in the CDR3. CDR3 DNA, as far as it was read: TGTGCCAGCAGTAACCCCGGGACTGGGGGTTAT. Encoded protein: CASSNPGTGGY. The full CDR3 is CASSNPGTGGYEQYF.

This clone was detected ten times or more. Gene names follow the mouse nomenclature. The read terminates 4 residues ahead of where the CDR3 ends, so the germline J gene completes it. The V gene is TRBV5, the J gene TRBJ2-4; D might be TRBD2 (6 bases). Looked up from germline, CDR1 is LGHNA and CDR2 is YNLKQL (reference sequence). Trimming left V 3 bases short and J 0 bases short, with 7 bases between. The length of the CDR3 is 14 residues. Partial CDR3 DNA: TGTGCCAGCAGCCATGGACTGAGTCAAAAC. As protein: CASSHGLSQN. The entire CDR3 sequence reads CASSHGLSQNTLYF.

This clone was found many times. Gene and germline names: mouse. The read terminates 3 residues ahead of where the CDR3 ends, so the germline J gene completes it. The chain links TRBV13-1 to TRBJ1-6; perhaps TRBD1 as D (6 bases). TRBJ1-6 is noted as an ORF with a role that remains uncertain. The CDR3 is 15 amino acids. V was shortened by 0 bases and J by 6 bases, with 10 bases between the two germline ends. Germline loops: CDR1 NSHNY, CDR2 SYGAGN. The CDR3 spells CASSDAGRGNSPLYF. The CDR3 DNA, read in part, is TGTGCCAGCAGTGATGCAGGCAGGGGTAATTCGCCC.

This clone was recorded at least ten times. Gene names follow the mouse nomenclature. The CDR3 end falls 4 residues outside the read, so it is completed with the germline J gene. The chain couples TRBV1 to TRBJ1-2; a weak D match, TRBD1 (6 bases). Trimming removed 4 bases from V and 3 bases from J, with 6 bases in between. Germline V lookup: CDR1 NSQYPW, CDR2 LRSPGD (reference sequence). This CDR3 has 12 amino acids. The DNA read from the CDR3 is TGCACCTGCAGTGACAGGGACTCC. This codes for CTCSDRDS. The whole CDR3 is CTCSDRDSDYTF.

The table lists this clone with many counts. Genes and germline come from the mouse. The CDR3 extends 4 residues past the end of the read, so its final part is completed from the germline J gene. The chain carries TRBV13-3 and TRBJ1-2, with 7 bases identical to TRBD1. J lost 1 base, V lost 4 bases, and 1 base had no gene match. The V gene's germline CDR1 is NNHDY and CDR2 SYVADS. CDR3 length: 13 residues. The CDR3 bases that were read are TGTGCCAGCAGTTGGGACAGAAACTCC. Encoded protein: CASSWDRNS. The full CDR3 protein is CASSWDRNSDYTF.